This T cell receptor beta chain was sequenced during a study of OX40 agonist ivuxolimab in advanced cancers. Across the study: Hepatocellular carcinoma, melanoma, renal cell or head and neck cancer was diagnosed in the dose-escalation patients.

Per germline, CDR1 KGHSH and CDR2 LQKENI. The CDR3 sequence is 17 residues long. Trimming removed 0 bases at V and 0 bases at J, with 9 bases between. Profiled with immunoSEQ multiplex PCR; TCRdb holds only in-frame clones, not every one. The table has 80,000 to 100,000 clones, about nine tenths seen once. This receptor was obtained from an adult with an advanced solid tumor such as melanoma, head and neck, liver or kidney cancer. The rearrangement links TRBV18 to TRBJ1-6, with a weak D call TRBD1 (5 bases). This specimen consisted of CD4+ or CD8+ T cells sorted from blood, obtained in a trial of the OX40 agonist ivuxolimab. CDR3 DNA: TGTGCCAGCTCACCACCTCGGGGGAGCTCCTATAATTCACCCCTCCACTTT. It specifies CASSPPRGSSYNSPLHF.